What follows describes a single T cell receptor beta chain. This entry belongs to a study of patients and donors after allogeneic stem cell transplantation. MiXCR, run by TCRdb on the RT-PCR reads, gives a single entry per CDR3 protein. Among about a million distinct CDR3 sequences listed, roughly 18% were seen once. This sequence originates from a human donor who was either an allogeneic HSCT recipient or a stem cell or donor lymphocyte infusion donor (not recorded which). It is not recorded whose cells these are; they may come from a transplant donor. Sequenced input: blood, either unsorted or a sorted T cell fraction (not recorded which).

The CDR3 DNA is TGTGCCAGCAGTTTTCCCCTAGAAGGAGATACGCAGTATTTT. Protein: CASSFPLEGDTQYF. This rearrangement joins TRBV12-3 or TRBV12-4 to TRBJ2-3; no reliable D call. The ends were cut back, 3 bases at V and 5 bases at J, with 12 bases in the middle. CDR3 size: 14 residues.